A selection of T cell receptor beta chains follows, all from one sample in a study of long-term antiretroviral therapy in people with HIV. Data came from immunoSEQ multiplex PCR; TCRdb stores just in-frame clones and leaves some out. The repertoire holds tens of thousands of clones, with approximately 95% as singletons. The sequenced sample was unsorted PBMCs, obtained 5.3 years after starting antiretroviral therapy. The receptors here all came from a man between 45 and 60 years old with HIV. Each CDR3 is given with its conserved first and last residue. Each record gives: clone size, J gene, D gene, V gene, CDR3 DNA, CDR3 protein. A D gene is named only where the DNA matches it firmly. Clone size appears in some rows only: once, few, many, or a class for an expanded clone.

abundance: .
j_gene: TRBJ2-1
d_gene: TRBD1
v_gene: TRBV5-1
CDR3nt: TGCGCCAGCAGCGATGGGACAGCCAGTTACAATGAGCAGTTCTTC
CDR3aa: CASSDGTASYNEQFF

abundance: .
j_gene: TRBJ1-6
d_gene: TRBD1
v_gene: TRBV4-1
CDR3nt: TGCGCCAGCAGCCCCCGCGTGACAGGGGTCCATAATTCACCCCTCCACTTT
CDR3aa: CASSPRVTGVHNSPLHF

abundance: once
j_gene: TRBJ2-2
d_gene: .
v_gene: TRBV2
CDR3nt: TGTGCCAGCAGGTCAGGGGTTACCGGGGAGCTGTTTTTT
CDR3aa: CASRSGVTGELFF

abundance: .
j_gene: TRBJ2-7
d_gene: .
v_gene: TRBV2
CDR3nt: TGTGCCAGCAGTGACAGCTACGAGCAGTACTTC
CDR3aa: CASSDSYEQYF

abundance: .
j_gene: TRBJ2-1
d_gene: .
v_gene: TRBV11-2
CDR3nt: TGTGCCAGCAGCTTACGGGTCAGCTCCTACAATGAGCAGTTCTTC
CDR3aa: CASSLRVSSYNEQFF

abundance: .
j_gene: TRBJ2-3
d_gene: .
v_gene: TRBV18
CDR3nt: TGTGCCAGCTCACCAGATCACGCTTCCACAGATACGCAGTATTTT
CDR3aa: CASSPDHASTDTQYF

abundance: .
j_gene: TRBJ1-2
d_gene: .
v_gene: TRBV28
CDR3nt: TGTGCCAGCAGTCCGGACAGCTATGGCTACACCTTC
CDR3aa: CASSPDSYGYTF

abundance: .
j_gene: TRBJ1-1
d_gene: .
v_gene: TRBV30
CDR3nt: TGTGCCTGGAGGGGCAGGGCCAACACTGAAGCTTTCTTT
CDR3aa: CAWRGRANTEAFF

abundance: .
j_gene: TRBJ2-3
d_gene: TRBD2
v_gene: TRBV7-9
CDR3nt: TGTGCCAGCAGAAATTCTAGCGGGGGGTCGAATACGCAGTATTTT
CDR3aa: CASRNSSGGSNTQYF

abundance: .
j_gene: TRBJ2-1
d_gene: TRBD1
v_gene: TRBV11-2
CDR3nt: TGTGCCAGCAGCGCCGGACAGGGCTCCTACAATGAGCAGTTCTTC
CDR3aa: CASSAGQGSYNEQFF

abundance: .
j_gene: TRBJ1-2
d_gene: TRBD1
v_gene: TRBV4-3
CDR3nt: TGCGCCAGCAGCCTCGGGACAGTTACTAACTATGGCTACACCTTC
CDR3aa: CASSLGTVTNYGYTF

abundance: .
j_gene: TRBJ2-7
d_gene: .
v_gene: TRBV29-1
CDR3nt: TGCAGCGTCGAGACTAGCTCCTACGAGCAGTACTTC
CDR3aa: CSVETSSYEQYF

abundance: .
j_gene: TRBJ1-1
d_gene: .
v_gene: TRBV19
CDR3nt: TGTGCCAGTAGCGACAGTATGAACACTGAAGCTTTCTTT
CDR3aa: CASSDSMNTEAFF

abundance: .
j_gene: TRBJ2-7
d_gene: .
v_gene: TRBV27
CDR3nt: TGTGCCAGCAGTGGAGGAGGACGCGAGCAGTACTTC
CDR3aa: CASSGGGREQYF

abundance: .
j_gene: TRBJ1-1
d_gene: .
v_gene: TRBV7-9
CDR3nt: TGTGCCAGCAGCCCCCCTGACCGGGGGATCCGCGAAGGTTTCTTT
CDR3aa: CASSPPDRGIREGFF

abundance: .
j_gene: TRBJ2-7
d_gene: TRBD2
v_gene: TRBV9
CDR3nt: TGTGCCAGCAGCCCGAAGACTAGCGTCGCCTACGAGCAGTACTTC
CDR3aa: CASSPKTSVAYEQYF

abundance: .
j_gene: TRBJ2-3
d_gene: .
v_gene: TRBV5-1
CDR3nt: TGCGCCAGCAGCTCGTCGTCTAGATCCCCCACAGATACGCAGTATTTT
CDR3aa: CASSSSSRSPTDTQYF

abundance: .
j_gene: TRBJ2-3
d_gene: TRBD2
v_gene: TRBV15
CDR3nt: TGTGCCACAAGAGCGGGGGCTAGCACAGATACGCAGTATTTT
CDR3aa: CATRAGASTDTQYF

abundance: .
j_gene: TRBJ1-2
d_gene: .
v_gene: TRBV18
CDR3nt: TGTGCCAGCTCACCCACACGCGACTATGGCTACACCTTC
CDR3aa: CASSPTRDYGYTF

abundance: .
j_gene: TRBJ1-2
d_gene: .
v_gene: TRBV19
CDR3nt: TGTGCCAGTAGTATGGAGGGTTACTATGGCTACACCTTC
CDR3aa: CASSMEGYYGYTF

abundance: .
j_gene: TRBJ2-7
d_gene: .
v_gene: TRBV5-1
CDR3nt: TGCGCCAGCAGCTTGGACAGGGCCTCCTACGAGCAGTACTTC
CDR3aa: CASSLDRASYEQYF

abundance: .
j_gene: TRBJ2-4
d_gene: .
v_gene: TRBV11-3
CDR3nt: TGTGCCAGCAGCCCCCGACAGACCATAGCCAAAAACATTCAGTACTTC
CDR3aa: CASSPRQTIAKNIQYF

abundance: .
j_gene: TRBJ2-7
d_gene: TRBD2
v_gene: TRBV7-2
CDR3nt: TGTGCCAGCAGCTTAGGACTAGCGGGGGGCGCCTACGAGCAGTACTTC
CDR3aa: CASSLGLAGGAYEQYF

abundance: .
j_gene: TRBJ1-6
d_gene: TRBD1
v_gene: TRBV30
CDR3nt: TGTGCCTGGTCCCTAGGGACAGGGGAATCACCCCTCCACTTT
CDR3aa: CAWSLGTGESPLHF

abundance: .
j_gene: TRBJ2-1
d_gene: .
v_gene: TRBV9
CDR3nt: TGTGCCAGCAGCTCCCAGGGAAGCTCCTACAATGAGCAGTTCTTC
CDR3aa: CASSSQGSSYNEQFF

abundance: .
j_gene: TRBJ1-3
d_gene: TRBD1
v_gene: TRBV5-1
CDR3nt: TGCGCCAGCAGCTTGGAACCAGGGGGCATTGGAAACACCATATATTTT
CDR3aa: CASSLEPGGIGNTIYF

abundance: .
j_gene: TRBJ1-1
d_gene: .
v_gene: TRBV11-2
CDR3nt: TGTGCCAGCAGCGCTGGGGGGCCCACTGAAGCTTTCTTT
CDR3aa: CASSAGGPTEAFF

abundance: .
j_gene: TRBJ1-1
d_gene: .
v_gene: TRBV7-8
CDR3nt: TGTGCCAGCAGCTTTTGGGGATTGAACACTGAAGCTTTCTTT
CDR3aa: CASSFWGLNTEAFF

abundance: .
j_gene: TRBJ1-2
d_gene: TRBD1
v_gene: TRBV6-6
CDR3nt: TGTGCCAGCAGCCCGGGACAGGGCCGAGGCTACACCTTC
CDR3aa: CASSPGQGRGYTF

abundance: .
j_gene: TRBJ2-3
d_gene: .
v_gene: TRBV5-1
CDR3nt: TGCGCCAGCAGCCGCGAACTAGATACGCAGTATTTT
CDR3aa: CASSRELDTQYF